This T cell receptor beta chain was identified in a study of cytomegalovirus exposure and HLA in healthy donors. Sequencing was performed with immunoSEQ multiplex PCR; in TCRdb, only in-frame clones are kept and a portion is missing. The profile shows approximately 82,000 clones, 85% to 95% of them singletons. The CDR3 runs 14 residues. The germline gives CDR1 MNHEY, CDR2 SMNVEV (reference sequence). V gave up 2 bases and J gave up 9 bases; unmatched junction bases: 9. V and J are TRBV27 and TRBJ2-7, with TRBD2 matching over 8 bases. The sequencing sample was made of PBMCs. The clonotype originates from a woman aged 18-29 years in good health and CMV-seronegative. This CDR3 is CASSLEGHGGVQYF. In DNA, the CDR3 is TGTGCCAGCAGTTTAGAAGGTCACGGGGGGGTGCAGTACTTC.